These T cell receptor beta chains were read from a single sample in a study of control samples from healthy donors and cancer patients. Here immunoSEQ multiplex PCR was the method, and the copy in TCRdb shows in-frame clones only, minus some. The repertoire consists of about 96,000 clones, with approximately 95% occurring once and the leading ten covering less than 10%. Material: blood. These TCRs come from a man aged 18 to 30 in good health. The CDR3 runs from the conserved cysteine through the conserved F or W.

V: TRBV9
length: 17
CDR3: CASSTTPGQGRNSPLHF

V: TRBV19
length: 17
CDR3: CASSIGDTAAWGYGYTF

V: TRBV9
length: 16
CDR3: CASSVARGAPPWEQYF

V: TRBV3-1/TRBV3-2
length: 13
CDR3: CASSHTENYEQYF

V: TRBV4-1
length: 15
CDR3: CASSQGSAGGREQFF

V: TRBV10-3
length: 16
CDR3: CAISESFRGDYNEQFF

V: TRBV29-1
length: 13
CDR3: CSVAQVGNTEAFF

V: TRBV7-2
length: 15
CDR3: CASSLSLIGTDTQYF

V: TRBV5-4
length: 15
CDR3: CASSLGQGPYYGYTF

V: TRBV5-4
length: 14
CDR3: CASSSGTGGIEAFF

V: TRBV14
length: 18
CDR3: CASSPGTGSPIYNSPLHF

V: TRBV4-1
length: 17
CDR3: CASSQGTGTSGGYEQYF

V: TRBV15
length: 16
CDR3: CATSRDLASGGPEQYF

V: TRBV15
length: 16
CDR3: CATSRVPGTGYNEQFF

V: TRBV7-6
length: 16
CDR3: CASSLGGRQYNYGYTF

V: TRBV19
length: 15
CDR3: CASSIAPSRNYGYTF

V: TRBV3-1/TRBV3-2
length: 15
CDR3: CASSQTSGIYNEQFF

V: TRBV27
length: 17
CDR3: CASSRGQGARSYNEQFF

V: TRBV5-5
length: 13
CDR3: CASSLMEVTEAFF

V: TRBV7-3
length: 19
CDR3: CASRIRGSQGAAGANVLTF

V: TRBV30
length: 17
CDR3: CAWSEGDRPYSNQPQHF

V: TRBV29-1
length: 11
CDR3: CSVLQASGEYF

V: TRBV7-8
length: 15
CDR3: CASSLESGAANTIYF

V: TRBV6-1
length: 16
CDR3: CASSDPSSGLSSPLHF

V: TRBV6-4
length: 17
CDR3: CASSDSATPGDADTQYF

V: TRBV6-6
length: 13
CDR3: CASSYSSSYGYTF

V: TRBV6-2/TRBV6-3
length: 14
CDR3: CASSLNRVGNIQYF

V: TRBV19
length: 16
CDR3: CASSLGQGFMNTEAFF

V: TRBV7-2
length: 14
CDR3: CASSLAAMGQPQHF

V: TRBV7-2
length: 14
CDR3: CASSLAGPNQPQHF

V: TRBV19
length: 14
CDR3: CASSMGAGHNEQFF

V: TRBV27
length: 15
CDR3: CASSFNPGSIYEQYF

V: TRBV14
length: 16
CDR3: CASSPPDRPGMWEQYF

V: TRBV6-1
length: 17
CDR3: CASSEGWDSSGANVLTF

V: TRBV18
length: 13
CDR3: CASRPQSNTEAFF

V: TRBV7-8
length: 14
CDR3: CASSFGQMNTEAFF

V: TRBV7-9
length: 12
CDR3: CASSLGAGEAFF

V: TRBV29-1
length: 14
CDR3: CSVGTGGGSVEAFF

V: TRBV5-1
length: 14
CDR3: CASSLEGGEETQYF